The rows below give T cell receptor beta chains drawn from one sample of a study of OX40 agonist ivuxolimab in advanced cancers. Some clones are missing from TCRdb's copy, which holds only in-frame ones; the method was immunoSEQ multiplex PCR. The data hold roughly 34,000 clones, with around 84% observed a single time. Sequencing used CD4+ or CD8+ T cells sorted from blood, obtained in a trial of the OX40 agonist ivuxolimab. The receptors shown here come from an adult with an advanced solid tumor such as melanoma, head and neck, liver or kidney cancer. CDR3s include the opening cysteine and the closing phenylalanine or tryptophan. Fields, in order: D gene, V gene, J gene, clone size, CDR3 protein, CDR3 DNA. The D gene is left open where the match is weak. Clone size is shown for a subset of rows, as once, few, many or a class of expanded clone.

NA,TRBV2,TRBJ2-4,NA,CASSTQVLAKNIQYF,TGTGCCAGCAGTACACAGGTTTTAGCCAAAAACATTCAGTACTTC
TRBD1,TRBV9,TRBJ1-4,NA,CASSASGTGVEKLFF,TGTGCCAGCAGCGCTTCCGGGACAGGGGTTGAAAAACTGTTTTTT
NA,TRBV28,TRBJ2-7,NA,CASVPLLDGYEQYF,TGTGCCAGCGTTCCCCTCTTAGACGGCTACGAGCAGTACTTC
NA,TRBV6-6,TRBJ2-7,NA,CASSYSVGGEQYF,TGTGCCAGCAGTTACTCGGTGGGGGGCGAGCAGTACTTC
NA,TRBV7-9,TRBJ2-5,NA,CASRDSGETQYF,TGTGCCAGCAGGGACAGTGGCGAGACCCAGTACTTC
TRBD1,TRBV9,TRBJ1-1,NA,CASSVEGGENTEAFF,TGTGCCAGCAGCGTAGAAGGGGGCGAGAACACTGAAGCTTTCTTT
TRBD1,TRBV2,TRBJ1-1,NA,CASRAGTATLDTEAFF,TGTGCCAGCAGAGCCGGGACAGCGACGTTGGACACTGAAGCTTTCTTT
NA,TRBV7-9,TRBJ1-6,NA,CASSSPTQAHSPLHF,TGTGCCAGCAGCTCGCCGACACAAGCTCATTCACCCCTCCACTTT
TRBD1,TRBV14,TRBJ1-1,NA,CASSRGQGGLNTEAFF,TGTGCCAGCAGCCGCGGACAAGGGGGCCTGAACACTGAAGCTTTCTTT
TRBD1,TRBV30,TRBJ2-7,NA,CASDLDRGVGEQYF,TGTGCCTCGGATCTGGACAGGGGGGTTGGCGAGCAGTACTTC
NA,TRBV28,TRBJ2-3,NA,CATSELDGPSTDTQYF,TGTGCCACCTCGGAGTTAGATGGGCCTAGCACAGATACGCAGTATTTT
TRBD1,TRBV25-1,TRBJ2-1,NA,CASSEWTGQGLNEQFF,TGTGCCAGCAGTGAATGGACAGGACAGGGCTTAAATGAGCAGTTCTTC
NA,TRBV28,TRBJ2-7,NA,CASSSPTGRVGTRGYEQYF,TGTGCCAGCAGTTCCCCCACCGGCAGGGTAGGGACCCGGGGGTACGAGCAGTACTTC
NA,TRBV7-8,TRBJ2-7,NA,CASSPETGYEQYF,TGTGCCAGCAGCCCGGAGACAGGCTACGAGCAGTACTTC
NA,TRBV4-2,TRBJ1-2,NA,CASSLSGTRYGYTF,TGTGCCAGCAGCTTGTCCGGGACCCGCTATGGCTACACCTTC
NA,TRBV7-2,TRBJ2-1,NA,CASSSSGTHNYNEQFF,TGTGCCAGCAGCTCTTCGGGGACCCACAATTACAATGAGCAGTTCTTC
NA,TRBV7-9,TRBJ2-7,NA,CASSSRSSYEQYF,TGTGCCAGCAGCAGCAGATCCTCCTACGAGCAGTACTTC
NA,TRBV4-1,TRBJ2-1,NA,CASSQGPAHNEQFF,TGCGCCAGCAGCCAAGGCCCGGCCCACAATGAGCAGTTCTTC
TRBD1,TRBV7-9,TRBJ2-7,NA,CASSSPGQTYEQYF,TGTGCCAGCAGCTCACCGGGACAGACCTACGAGCAGTACTTC
TRBD1,TRBV7-3,TRBJ2-1,NA,CASSLPGTGDNEQFF,TGTGCCAGCAGTCTTCCCGGGACAGGGGACAATGAGCAGTTCTTC
NA,TRBV6-5,TRBJ2-4,NA,CASSTGTIGGIQYF,TGTGCCAGCAGTACCGGGACCATAGGAGGCATTCAGTACTTC
NA,TRBV29-1,TRBJ1-1,NA,CSVALNTEAFF,TGCAGCGTTGCGTTAAACACTGAAGCTTTCTTT
NA,TRBV28,TRBJ2-5,NA,CASSLPGAWETQYF,TGTGCCAGCAGTTTACCGGGAGCTTGGGAGACCCAGTACTTC
TRBD2,TRBV18,TRBJ2-3,NA,CASSPELAGGIDTQYF,TGTGCCAGCTCACCCGAACTAGCGGGAGGCATAGATACGCAGTATTTT
NA,TRBV12-2,TRBJ2-1,NA,CASRPTRRSSYNEQFF,TGTGCAAGTCGCCCCACCCGGCGCAGCTCCTACAATGAGCAGTTCTTC
TRBD2,TRBV7-2,TRBJ2-7,NA,CASSFLAGEAWDEQYF,TGTGCCAGCAGCTTTCTAGCGGGAGAGGCTTGGGACGAGCAGTACTTC
NA,TRBV19,TRBJ1-1,NA,CASSPGRTLFSIRTNTEAFF,TGTGCCAGTAGTCCAGGCCGGACACTCTTTTCGATTCGGACGAACACTGAAGCTTTCTTT
NA,TRBV4-3,TRBJ2-5,NA,CASSQDQAGEETQYF,TGCGCCAGCAGCCAAGATCAAGCAGGGGAAGAGACCCAGTACTTC
NA,TRBV5-1,TRBJ1-2,NA,CASSDTWEGYTF,TGCGCCAGCAGCGACACTTGGGAAGGCTACACCTTC
NA,TRBV15,TRBJ2-1,NA,CATSRSGSTYNEQFF,TGTGCCACCAGCCGGAGCGGGTCCACCTACAATGAGCAGTTCTTC
NA,TRBV27,TRBJ2-5,NA,CASSPTGTQTQYF,TGTGCCAGCAGTCCTACAGGGACCCAGACCCAGTACTTC
NA,TRBV5-4,TRBJ2-3,NA,CASSLEVTGTDTQYF,TGTGCCAGCAGCTTGGAGGTCACCGGCACAGATACGCAGTATTTT
NA,TRBV6-1,TRBJ2-7,NA,CASSGLMGSSSYEQYF,TGTGCCAGCAGTGGGTTAATGGGCTCGAGCTCCTACGAGCAGTACTTC
NA,TRBV2,TRBJ1-1,NA,CASRDGNTEAFF,TGTGCCAGCAGGGACGGTAACACTGAAGCTTTCTTT
NA,TRBV7-9,TRBJ2-5,NA,CASSLAQGGPETQYF,TGTGCCAGCAGCTTAGCGCAGGGGGGACCAGAGACCCAGTACTTC
TRBD2,TRBV13,TRBJ2-1,NA,CASSSGLGAYNEQFF,TGTGCCAGCAGCTCGGGACTAGGAGCCTACAATGAGCAGTTCTTC
NA,TRBV19,TRBJ1-5,NA,CASSTVVDRPQHF,TGTGCCAGTTCAACAGTAGTGGATCGGCCCCAGCATTTT
NA,TRBV20-1,TRBJ2-3,NA,CSAQADTQYF,TGCAGTGCTCAGGCAGATACGCAGTATTTT
NA,TRBV19,TRBJ2-1,NA,CASSIAKGPANEQFF,TGTGCCAGTAGTATAGCAAAGGGCCCAGCCAATGAGCAGTTCTTC
TRBD2,TRBV29-1,TRBJ2-7,few,CSVGTSGSFEQYF,TGCAGCGTTGGGACTAGCGGGAGTTTCGAGCAGTACTTC